Presented here are 22 T cell receptor beta chains from one specimen sequenced in a study of blood T cell repertoires in COVID-19. Here immunoSEQ multiplex PCR was the method, and the copy in TCRdb shows in-frame clones only, minus some. The sample holds roughly 130,000 clones, more than 80% seen once. The sample was peripheral blood. The receptors shown here come from a woman in her sixties with acute or convalescent COVID-19.

The genes are TRBV7-6 and TRBJ1-3; possible D gene TRBD1, 5 bases. Trimming cost V 2 bases and J 0 bases, with 17 bases left between them. The CDR3 is 18 residues long. Germline assignment: CDR1 SGHVS and CDR2 FNYEAQ. The CDR3 nucleotides read TGTGCCAGCAGCTTACGTGGGGGGTCTAGCTACTCTGGAAACACCATATATTTT. The encoded protein is CASSLRGGSSYSGNTIYF. The full variable domain, with the rest looked up from reference TRBV7-6 and TRBJ1-3, is GAGVSQSPRYKVTKRGQDVALRCDPISGHVSLYWYRQALGQGPEFLTYFNYEAQQDKSGLPNDRFSAERPEGSISTLTIQRTEQRDSAMYRCASSLRGGSSYSGNTIYFGEGSWLTVV.

The chain employs TRBV28 and TRBJ2-7, with 9 nucleotides matching TRBD1. Germline loops: CDR1 MDHEN, CDR2 SYDVKM. The CDR3 has 13 amino acids. V shed 5 bases and J 3 bases; nucleotides not matched to a gene: 2. The CDR3 is CASSTGGGYEQYF. The CDR3 region has the DNA TGTGCCAGCAGTACAGGGGGCGGCTACGAGCAGTACTTC.

This clone was observed a few times. The genes are TRBV6-5 and TRBJ1-1; D may be TRBD1 (5 bases). V was trimmed by 8 bases and J by 0 bases, leaving 10 bases between them. The CDR3 spans 13 residues. The V gene's germline CDR1 is MNHEY and CDR2 SVGAGI. CDR3 sequence reads: CASYGGVNTEAFF. The CDR3 nucleotides read TGTGCCAGCTACGGGGGAGTGAACACTGAAGCTTTCTTT.

The chain employs TRBV6-5 and TRBJ1-1; D gene unclear. V was cut by 6 bases and J by 6 bases, with 20 bases left in between. The CDR3 extends over 15 amino acids. CDR1 is MNHEY and CDR2 is SVGAGI in the germline V gene. CDR3 bases: TGTGCCAGCAGCCCGGGGAGATTATACGGCGCTGAAGCTTTCTTT. Translating gives CASSPGRLYGAEAFF.

The chain employs TRBV5-6 and TRBJ1-2, with 10 bases identical to TRBD1. The length of the CDR3 is 16 residues. V was clipped by 2 bases and J by 4 bases; unmatched bases: 8. Germline assignment: CDR1 SGHDT and CDR2 YYEEEE. The CDR3 loop reads CASSFWDRGVGYGYTF. CDR3 nucleotides: TGTGCCAGCAGCTTCTGGGACAGGGGAGTCGGCTATGGCTACACCTTC.

The chain recombines TRBV20-1 with TRBJ2-7; D not certain. Trimming left V 6 bases short and J 9 bases short, with 15 bases between. The germline V gene has CDR1 DFQATT and CDR2 SNEGSKA (reference sequence). The CDR3 contains 11 residues. The CDR3 region is CSALYERRQYF. CDR3 in DNA: TGCAGTGCCCTATATGAGCGTAGGCAGTACTTC.

The rearrangement uses TRBV4-2 and TRBJ1-1; D not resolved. The CDR3 runs to 12 residues. Trimming stripped 0 bases from V and 8 bases from J, with 7 bases between. Looked up from germline, CDR1 is LGHNA and CDR2 is YNFKEQ. The CDR3 sequence: CASSQEGSEAFF. For the CDR3, the DNA is TGTGCCAGCAGCCAAGAAGGGAGCGAAGCTTTCTTT.

The table lists this clone with a few counts. This rearrangement joins TRBV19 to TRBJ2-2; 8 positions agree with TRBD1. Looked up from germline, CDR1 is LNHDA and CDR2 is SQIVND (reference sequence). This CDR3 contains 15 residues. The V and J ends lost 5 bases and 8 bases, in that order; junction bases with no gene match: 10. The CDR3 sequence: CASSAPRGQAGELFF. CDR3 bases: TGTGCCAGTAGTGCCCCCAGGGGGCAGGCGGGGGAGCTGTTTTTT.

The CDR3 DNA is TGTGCCAGTAGTATGAGGAGGGGGCTTGAAAAACTGTTTTTT. Protein product: CASSMRRGLEKLFF. The chain carries TRBV19 and TRBJ1-4; TRBD1 agrees at 7 bases. V was pared by 3 bases and J by 7 bases, with 5 bases of the junction left unmatched. The germline V gene has CDR1 LNHDA and CDR2 SQIVND (reference sequence). This CDR3 is 14 amino acids long.

This chain connects TRBV20-1 to TRBJ1-2; a possible D gene is TRBD1 (5 bases). Germline V CDR1 and CDR2: DFQATT, SNEGSKA (reference sequence). CDR3 length: 11 residues. The V gene lost 7 bases and the J gene lost 3 bases, with 9 bases spanning the gap. CDR3 DNA sequence: TGCAGTGGGGGGGACTACTATGGCTACACCTTC. Translating gives CSGGDYYGYTF.

The genes are TRBV19 and TRBJ1-1; D remains unclear. Germline loops: CDR1 LNHDA, CDR2 SQIVND (reference sequence). V was pared by 8 bases and J by 4 bases, with 11 bases between. The CDR3 has 12 residues. DNA for the CDR3: TGTGCCAGTGCGGCGGGGTTCACTGAAGCTTTCTTT. It translates to CASAAGFTEAFF.

V is TRBV3-1 (or the pseudogene TRBV3-2) and J is TRBJ2-5; TRBD1 might be the D (6 bases). Germline V gives CDR1 LGHDT, CDR2 YNNKEL (reference sequence). Trimming pared 4 bases from V and 5 bases from J, leaving 17 bases between. The CDR3 is made up of 15 amino acids. Here the CDR3 reads CASSPTVDSLETQYF. CDR3 DNA: TGTGCCAGCAGCCCAACCGTGGACAGTTTGGAGACCCAGTACTTC.

V usage is TRBV6-5 and J usage is TRBJ2-7, with TRBD1 matching over 7 bases. V shed 6 bases, J shed 4 bases, and the junction held 6 bases outside the gene matches. The CDR3 has 13 residues. Germline lookup yields CDR1 MNHEY and CDR2 SVGAGI. The CDR3 sequence is CASRQGMGYEQYF. CDR3 in DNA: TGTGCCAGCAGACAGGGGATGGGGTACGAGCAGTACTTC.

The rearrangement joins TRBV27 to TRBJ2-5; possibly TRBD2 for D (5 bases). Trimming pared 6 bases from V and 1 base from J, leaving 12 bases between. The CDR3 contains 14 residues. CDR1 and CDR2 from the germline V gene are MNHEY and SMNVEV (reference sequence). The chain's CDR3 is CASSLTRGQETQYF. In DNA, the CDR3 is TGTGCCAGCAGCCTCACACGGGGCCAAGAGACCCAGTACTTC.

J is TRBJ2-2 and V is TRBV4-2; D is uncertain. Germline values: CDR1 LGHNA, CDR2 YNFKEQ. There are 16 residues in the CDR3. V was clipped by 0 bases and J by 4 bases, with 12 bases between them. The CDR3 reads CASSQEGPVSTGELFF. In nucleotides, the CDR3 is TGTGCCAGCAGCCAAGAGGGCCCGGTCAGCACCGGGGAGCTGTTTTTT.

The chain couples TRBV7-8 to TRBJ2-7; possibly TRBD1 for D (7 bases). Germline V gives CDR1 SGHVS, CDR2 FQNEAQ. The germline V and J ends were trimmed by 1 base and 0 bases, with 13 bases remaining between them. The CDR3 runs 16 residues. Here the CDR3 DNA reads TGTGCCAGCAGCTTAGAGGGGGCGGGGAGCTCCTACGAGCAGTACTTC. This sequence encodes CASSLEGAGSSYEQYF.

This sequence joins TRBV9 and TRBJ2-5, with TRBD2 matching over 10 bases. V gave up 0 bases and J gave up 5 bases; unmatched junction bases: 4. The CDR3 has 15 amino acids. Looked up from germline, CDR1 is SGDLS and CDR2 is YYNGEE. This CDR3 is CASSVGTSGTETQYF. CDR3 sequence (DNA): TGTGCCAGCAGCGTAGGGACTAGCGGTACGGAGACCCAGTACTTC.

The rearrangement joins TRBV29-1 to TRBJ1-1; TRBD1 aligns across 7 bases. V was clipped by 7 bases and J by 1 base; unmatched bases: 3. This CDR3 contains 12 residues. The germline V gene has CDR1 SQVTM and CDR2 ANQGSEA. In nucleotides, the CDR3 is TGCAGCGCCCGGGACAGGAACACTGAAGCTTTCTTT. Its protein product is CSARDRNTEAFF.

This chain links TRBV24-1 with TRBJ1-4; 10 bases are shared with TRBD1. CDR1 and CDR2 from the germline V gene are KGHDR and SFDVKD. Germline trimming cut 4 bases from V and 5 bases from J; bases unmatched to any gene: 6. The CDR3 has 16 residues. The CDR3 nucleotides read TGTGCCACCAGTGACCCAGGACAGGGGGAGAATGAAAAACTGTTTTTT. As protein: CATSDPGQGENEKLFF.

CDR3 protein: CASSLQTGGGNTEAFF. CDR3 DNA: TGTGCCAGCAGCTTGCAAACAGGGGGAGGAAACACTGAAGCTTTCTTT. This rearrangement joins TRBV11-3 to TRBJ1-1, with 8 positions matching TRBD1. V trimming: 3 bases; J trimming: 2 bases; junction bases outside the gene matches: 8. The CDR3 runs 16 residues. The germline CDR1 and CDR2 sequences are SGHNT and YENEEA. Full variable domain (rest looked up from reference TRBV11-3 and TRBJ1-1): EAGVVQSPRYKIIEKKQPVAFWCNPISGHNTLYWYLQNLGQGPELLIRYENEEAVDDSQLPKDRFSAERLKGVDSTLKIQPAELGDSAVYLCASSLQTGGGNTEAFFGQGTRLTVV.

The chain recombines TRBV6-2 or TRBV6-3 with TRBJ1-2; a weak D match, TRBD1 (5 bases). CDR1 is MNHEY, CDR2 SVGEGT, per germline. V gave up 5 bases and J gave up 4 bases, with 14 bases separating them. This CDR3 is built from 14 residues. CDR3 coding DNA: TGTGCCAGCAGTAAAGACAGCCTCCTCTATGGCTACACCTTC. It is translated as CASSKDSLLYGYTF.

The rearrangement links TRBV6-2 or TRBV6-3 to TRBJ1-5, with D tentatively TRBD1 (5 bases). V was clipped by 5 bases and J by 0 bases, with 8 bases between them. The germline V gene has CDR1 MNHEY and CDR2 SVGEGT. This CDR3 spans 14 amino acids. As DNA, the CDR3 is TGTGCCAGCAGTCCGGGGGATAGCAATCAGCCCCAGCATTTT. Translating it yields CASSPGDSNQPQHF.